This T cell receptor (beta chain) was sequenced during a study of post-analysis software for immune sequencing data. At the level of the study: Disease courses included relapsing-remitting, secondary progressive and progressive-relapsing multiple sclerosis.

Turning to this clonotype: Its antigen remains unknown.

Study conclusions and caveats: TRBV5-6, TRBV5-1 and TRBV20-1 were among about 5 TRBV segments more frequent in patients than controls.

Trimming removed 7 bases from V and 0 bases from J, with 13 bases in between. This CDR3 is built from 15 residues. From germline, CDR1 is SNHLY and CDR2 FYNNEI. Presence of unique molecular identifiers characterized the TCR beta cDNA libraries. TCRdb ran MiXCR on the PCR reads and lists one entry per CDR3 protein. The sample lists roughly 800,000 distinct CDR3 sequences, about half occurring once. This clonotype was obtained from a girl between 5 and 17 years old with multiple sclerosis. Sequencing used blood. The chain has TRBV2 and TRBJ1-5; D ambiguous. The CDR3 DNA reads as TGTGCCAGCACCCTCAGCACCCCTAGCAATCAGCCCCAGCATTTT. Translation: CASTLSTPSNQPQHF.